One and the same sample provided the 21 T cell receptor beta chains below, sequenced in a study of PD-1 blockade in classical Hodgkin lymphoma. Libraries were prepared by immunoSEQ multiplex PCR; TCRdb keeps only in-frame clonotypes and omits some of them. The sample includes 25,000 to 30,000 clones, roughly four fifths seen only once; the top ten take about 18%. The sample's time point: cycle 4 day 1 (C4D1), after more than five weeks of nivolumab. No patient escaped relapse after autologous stem cell transplantation, and brentuximab vedotin exposure varied. Source: peripheral blood mononuclear cells (PBMCs), taken before the fourth cycle of nivolumab. These receptors came from a human donor with classical Hodgkin lymphoma.

The V call is TRBV2, the J call TRBJ1-2; 9 nucleotides agree with TRBD1. Germline trimming cut 6 bases from V and 6 bases from J; bases unmatched to any gene: 5. Germline lookup yields CDR1 SNHLY and CDR2 FYNNEI. The CDR3 runs 13 residues. CDR3 DNA: TGTGCCAGCAGCGCCGGGACAGGGCATGGCTACACCTTC. Its translation: CASSAGTGHGYTF.

CDR3 loop: CASSLRTGSGNTIYF. CDR3 sequence (DNA): TGCGCCAGCAGCTTAAGGACTGGCTCTGGAAACACCATATATTTT. The J gene is TRBJ1-3, the V gene TRBV5-1; D is undetermined. V lost 2 bases and J 0 bases, leaving 9 bases between the germline ends. Germline CDR1 is SGHRS and CDR2 is YFSETQ. The CDR3 contains 15 residues.

The rearrangement links TRBV19 to TRBJ1-2, with TRBD1 as a possible D gene (5 bases). Germline lookup yields CDR1 LNHDA and CDR2 SQIVND (reference sequence). The length of the CDR3 is 13 residues. V lost 3 bases to trimming and J lost 5 bases, with 10 bases between them. CDR3 sequence: CASSMSWGYGYTF. The CDR3 region has the DNA TGTGCCAGTAGTATGTCTTGGGGGTATGGCTACACCTTC.

This rearrangement joins TRBV5-4 to TRBJ1-1; 9 positions match TRBD1. The germline gives CDR1 SGHNT, CDR2 YYREEE (reference sequence). Trimming cost V 4 bases and J 3 bases; bases outside gene matches: 4. The CDR3 covers 14 residues. Written as DNA, the CDR3 is TGTGCCAGCAGCCCCACAGGGGGCCACACTGAAGCTTTCTTT. It specifies CASSPTGGHTEAFF.

This rearrangement joins TRBV5-1 to TRBJ2-6; D is unresolved. Germline V gene data show CDR1 as SGHRS and CDR2 as YFSETQ. CDR3 length: 14 amino acids. Between the trimmed V and J ends, which lost 4 bases and 0 bases, there was a span of 5 bases. The CDR3, as DNA: TGCGCCAGCAGCATGAACTCTGGGGCCAACGTCCTGACTTTC. Residues: CASSMNSGANVLTF.

The V and J genes are TRBV28 and TRBJ1-6; no clear D gene. The CDR3 is 15 amino acids. V shed 3 bases and J shed 7 bases, with 13 bases lying between them. Germline V gene lookup returns CDR1 MDHEN and CDR2 SYDVKM. The CDR3 spells CASSFLGQTNSPLHF. The CDR3 DNA follows: TGTGCCAGCAGTTTCCTCGGTCAGACCAATTCACCCCTCCACTTT.

Judged by abundance, this clone is large. The J gene is TRBJ2-7, the V gene TRBV7-6; a weak D match, TRBD1 (6 bases). The CDR3 contains 13 residues. Trimming removed 1 base from V and 4 bases from J, with 8 bases in between. CDR1 and CDR2 (germline): SGHVS, FNYEAQ. The CDR3 loop is CASSLGGRYEQYF. The CDR3 bases are TGTGCCAGCAGCTTAGGGGGGCGGTACGAGCAGTACTTC.

The chain joins TRBV19 to TRBJ1-1, with 10 bases lining up with TRBD1. The CDR3 is 15 residues long. CDR1 is LNHDA, CDR2 SQIVND, per germline (reference sequence). The V and J ends lost 7 bases and 4 bases, in that order; junction bases with no gene match: 9. CDR3 amino acids: CASTPTDRGATEAFF. In DNA, the CDR3 is TGTGCCAGTACCCCCACGGACAGGGGGGCCACTGAAGCTTTCTTT.

The CDR3 DNA sequence: TGTGCCAGCAGCCTGTGTCTAAAGCAACAAAGTCGGGCCAACGTCCTGACTTTC. Its protein is CASSLCLKQQSRANVLTF. The V and J genes are TRBV11-2 and TRBJ2-6; D not resolved. The CDR3 spans 18 residues. From germline, CDR1 is SGHAT and CDR2 FQNNGV. V lost 5 bases to trimming and J lost 5 bases, with 22 bases between them.

The chain carries TRBV11-3 and TRBJ2-7, with 9 bases fitting TRBD1. The CDR3 loop spans 15 amino acids. Germline CDR1 reads SGHNT; CDR2 reads YENEEA. The V and J ends lost 1 base and 5 bases, in that order; junction bases with no gene match: 6. CDR3 in amino acids: CASSLGTGVIDEQYF. CDR3 sequence (DNA): TGTGCCAGCAGCTTAGGGACAGGGGTTATCGACGAGCAGTACTTC. Using reference TRBV11-3 and TRBJ2-7 for the parts outside the CDR3, the full variable domain is EAGVVQSPRYKIIEKKQPVAFWCNPISGHNTLYWYLQNLGQGPELLIRYENEEAVDDSQLPKDRFSAERLKGVDSTLKIQPAELGDSAVYLCASSLGTGVIDEQYFGPGTRLTVT.

The chain couples TRBV6-5 to TRBJ1-5, with a weak D call TRBD1 (6 bases). The CDR3 covers 15 residues. Trimming pared 5 bases from V and 7 bases from J, leaving 18 bases between. CDR1 MNHEY and CDR2 SVGAGI come from the germline V gene. The CDR3 sequence: CASSQQGSRSQPQHF. In nucleotides, the CDR3 is TGTGCCAGCAGTCAACAGGGAAGCAGGTCCCAGCCCCAGCATTTT.

The rearrangement links TRBV9 to TRBJ2-4; no clear D gene. The CDR3 is made up of 15 amino acids. Germline CDR1 SGDLS, CDR2 YYNGEE. The V end lost 0 bases, the J end lost 5 bases, and 12 bases lay between the germline ends. The CDR3 reads CASSVEAATENIQYF. The CDR3, as DNA: TGTGCCAGCAGCGTAGAGGCAGCCACAGAAAACATTCAGTACTTC.

The V and J genes are TRBV11-3 and TRBJ2-5; 8 nucleotides line up with TRBD2. V lost 1 base and J lost 3; bases outside the gene matches: 7. The CDR3 loop spans 16 amino acids. From germline, CDR1 is SGHNT and CDR2 YENEEA. CDR3 DNA sequence: TGTGCCAGCAGCTTAGGCGTCGGGGGGGCAGAAGAGACCCAGTACTTC. Translating it yields CASSLGVGGAEETQYF.

The V gene is TRBV5-6, the J gene TRBJ1-2; possibly TRBD1 for D (5 bases). The CDR3 sequence is 11 residues long. V lost 0 bases and J lost 8, with 5 bases in between. Germline V gene lookup returns CDR1 SGHDT and CDR2 YYEEEE. CDR3 nucleotides: TGTGCCAGCAGCTTGGACAGGGGCTACACCTTC. As protein: CASSLDRGYTF.

This clone has a single count. The chain has TRBV6-4 and TRBJ2-3; 12 positions agree with TRBD1. This CDR3 has 15 amino acids. From germline, CDR1 is MRHNA and CDR2 SNTAGT. V was pared by 8 bases and J by 0 bases, with 3 bases of the junction left unmatched. Written as DNA, the CDR3 is TGTGCCAGCGCGGGGACAGGGGGCAGCACAGATACGCAGTATTTT. Its translation is CASAGTGGSTDTQYF.

The chain carries TRBV6-5 and TRBJ2-3, with D perhaps being TRBD1 or TRBD2 (5 bases each). The germline V gene encodes CDR1 MNHEY and CDR2 SVGAGI. The CDR3 is made up of 13 amino acids. The germline V and J ends were trimmed by 6 bases and 7 bases, with 14 bases remaining between them. CDR3 sequence reads: CASRTRWDHTQYF. CDR3 coding DNA: TGTGCCAGCAGGACCCGGTGGGACCATACGCAGTATTTT.

In this sample, this clone turned up a few times. The chain employs TRBV5-6 and TRBJ2-7; 7 bases match TRBD1. Germline lookup yields CDR1 SGHDT and CDR2 YYEEEE. With V trimmed by 6 bases and J by 2 bases, 8 bases remained unmatched. This CDR3 spans 14 amino acids. The CDR3 coding sequence is TGTGCCAGCACCTCCGGGACAGCAGCCTACGAGCAGTACTTC. Translating it yields CASTSGTAAYEQYF.

CDR3: CASLTGTGGSEAFF. The CDR3 coding sequence is TGTGCCAGCTTGACCGGGACAGGGGGTTCGGAAGCTTTCTTT. V is TRBV19 and J is TRBJ1-1; 11 nucleotides align to TRBD1. Germline V lookup: CDR1 LNHDA, CDR2 SQIVND (reference sequence). Unmatched junction bases numbered 11, after V lost 9 bases and J lost 8 bases. The CDR3 is made up of 14 amino acids.

The chain couples TRBV4-1 to TRBJ1-4; D not resolved. CDR1 is MGHRA and CDR2 is YSYEKL in the germline V gene. This CDR3 is built from 15 residues. Trimming stripped 1 base from V and 4 bases from J, with 10 bases between. In nucleotides, the CDR3 is TGCGCCAGCAGCCAAGGAAGGAACTATAATGAAAAACTGTTTTTT. This encodes CASSQGRNYNEKLFF.

Only one count was recorded for this clone. The V gene is TRBV15, the J gene TRBJ1-3; D call uncertain. The CDR3 extends over 15 amino acids. V shed 4 bases and J shed 0 bases, with 10 bases lying between them. CDR1 LNHNV and CDR2 YYDKDF come from the germline V gene (reference sequence). The CDR3 nucleotides read TGTGCCACCAGCACCAGAACGAGCTCTGGAAACACCATATATTTT. This codes for CATSTRTSSGNTIYF. Drawing the rest from reference TRBV15 and TRBJ1-3, the complete variable domain is DAMVIQNPRYQVTQFGKPVTLSCSQTLNHNVMYWYQQKSSQAPKLLFHYYDKDFNNEADTPDNFQSRRPNTSFCFLDIRSPGLGDTAMYLCATSTRTSSGNTIYFGEGSWLTVV.

The chain is built from TRBV2 and TRBJ1-4; 8 positions agree with TRBD1. CDR3 length: 15 residues. V lost 10 bases to trimming and J lost 5 bases; unmatched junction nucleotides: 12. Germline loops: CDR1 SNHLY, CDR2 FYNNEI. The CDR3 DNA sequence: TGTGCCACCAAACTCGACAGGGGTGGAAATGAAAAACTGTTTTTT. Its protein is CATKLDRGGNEKLFF.